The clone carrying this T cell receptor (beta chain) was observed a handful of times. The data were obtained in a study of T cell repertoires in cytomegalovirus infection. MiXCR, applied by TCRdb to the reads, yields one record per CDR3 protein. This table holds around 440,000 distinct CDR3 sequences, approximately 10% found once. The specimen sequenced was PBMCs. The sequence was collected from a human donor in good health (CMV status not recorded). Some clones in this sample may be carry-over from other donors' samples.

The CDR3 sequence is CASSLLGITNYGYTF. The CDR3 DNA reads TGTGCCAGCAGCCTACTCGGGATTACCAACTATGGCTACACCTTC. The chain links TRBV28 to TRBJ1-2; D remains ambiguous. The CDR3 runs to 15 residues. The germline V gene encodes CDR1 MDHEN and CDR2 SYDVKM. V was cut by 6 bases and J by 2 bases, with 16 bases left in between.